One and the same sample provided the 17 T cell receptor beta chains below, sequenced in a study of CD8 T cells in ankylosing spondylitis. Regarding the study as a whole: Seemingly characteristic of ankylosing spondylitis blood was a TCR beta motif consisting of 7 or 8 highly homologous variants.

TCRdb passed the 5' RACE reads through MiXCR, listing each CDR3 protein once. The table records hundreds of thousands of distinct CDR3 sequences, about a sixth of them present only once. The antigens of these receptors remain unknown. The sequenced sample was blood, either unsorted or a sorted T cell fraction (not recorded which). The receptors stem from a male donor with ankylosing spondylitis.

This clonotype occurred a few times. The rearrangement joins TRBV11-2 to TRBJ2-7; no clear D gene. V shed 1 base and J shed 6 bases, with 10 bases lying between them. The CDR3 has 13 residues. Per germline, CDR1 SGHAT and CDR2 FQNNGV. The CDR3: CASSLGVVAEQYF. The CDR3 nucleotides are TGTGCCAGCAGCTTAGGGGTAGTAGCCGAGCAGTACTTC.

This clonotype was seen only a few times. The gene calls are TRBV5-1 and TRBJ1-2; TRBD1 aligns across 7 bases. Per the germline V gene, CDR1 is SGHRS and CDR2 is YFSETQ. The CDR3 totals 13 residues. The junction had 6 bases not matched to a gene; V was cut back by 4 bases and J by 6 bases. CDR3 nucleotides: TGCGCCAGCAGCATGACAGGGAAGGATGGCTACACCTTC. Translating gives CASSMTGKDGYTF.

V is TRBV28 and J is TRBJ2-3, with 8 nucleotides matching TRBD1. This CDR3 region has 15 residues. CDR1 and CDR2 from the germline V gene are MDHEN and SYDVKM. V lost 4 bases, J lost 3 bases, and 6 bases stayed unmatched. Here the CDR3 reads CASSSTGVKTDTQYF. The CDR3 nucleotides are TGTGCCAGCAGTTCGACAGGGGTGAAGACAGATACGCAGTATTTT.

This clonotype was counted ten times or more. This chain uses TRBV5-1 with TRBJ1-3, with D unclear. The CDR3 totals 15 residues. Trimming shortened V by 0 bases and J by 0 bases, and 7 bases separated the two germline ends. Germline loops: CDR1 SGHRS, CDR2 YFSETQ. The CDR3 reads CASSLDGVSGNTIYF. In DNA form, the CDR3 reads TGCGCCAGCAGCTTGGACGGTGTCTCTGGAAACACCATATATTTT.

The rearrangement uses TRBV27 and TRBJ1-5, with 9 bases lining up with TRBD1. V gave up 1 base and J gave up 2 bases; unmatched junction bases: 9. Germline-derived CDR1 and CDR2 are MNHEY and SMNVEV (reference sequence). The CDR3 covers 18 residues. In nucleotides, the CDR3 is TGTGCCAGCAGTTTATACGGACAGGGGCTAGTTGGCAATCAGCCCCAGCATTTT. It specifies CASSLYGQGLVGNQPQHF.

The chain is built from TRBV12-3 or TRBV12-4 and TRBJ1-3; no definite D call. Trimming stripped 4 bases from V and 0 bases from J, with 10 bases between. CDR3 length equals 15 residues. The DNA for the CDR3 is TGTGCCAGCAGTTGGGAGGCCCCCTCTGGAAACACCATATATTTT. Residues: CASSWEAPSGNTIYF.

The genes are TRBV7-9 and TRBJ2-7; 7 positions match TRBD1. J was trimmed by 4 bases and V by 4 bases; bases with no gene match: 4. Germline values: CDR1 SEHNR, CDR2 FQNEAQ (reference sequence). This CDR3 is 13 amino acids long. The CDR3 reads CASSSTGWYEQYF. The CDR3 DNA reads TGTGCCAGCAGCTCGACAGGGTGGTACGAGCAGTACTTC.

The rearrangement uses TRBV7-3 and TRBJ2-3, with 7 positions matching TRBD2. The length of the CDR3 is 15 residues. The germline V gene has CDR1 SGHTA and CDR2 FQGTGA. J gave up 2 bases and V 5 bases, and 7 bases lay outside the gene matches. The CDR3 protein is CASSNPGGPTDTQYF. CDR3 nucleotide sequence: TGTGCCAGCAGCAATCCGGGAGGCCCCACAGATACGCAGTATTTT.

This sequence joins TRBV9 and TRBJ2-2; D is possibly TRBD1 (7 bases). The CDR3 contains 14 residues. Germline CDR1 SGDLS, CDR2 YYNGEE. The germline V and J ends were trimmed by 10 bases and 1 base, with 14 bases remaining between them. This CDR3 reads CASGGTMNTGELFF. In DNA form, the CDR3 reads TGTGCCTCAGGGGGGACAATGAACACCGGGGAGCTGTTTTTT.

This clonotype came up many times. The J gene is TRBJ2-1, the V gene TRBV12-3 or TRBV12-4; D perhaps matches TRBD2 (6 bases). Trimming took off 3 bases at V and 4 bases at J, with 16 bases between the two ends. This CDR3 has 16 residues. The DNA for the CDR3 is TGTGCCAGCAGTTTTTATGGAGGGTCTCCGTACAATGAGCAGTTCTTC. This encodes CASSFYGGSPYNEQFF.

V is TRBV3-1 and J is TRBJ2-7, with D possibly being TRBD1 or TRBD2 (5 bases each). Germline V gene lookup returns CDR1 LGHDT and CDR2 YNNKEL (reference sequence). This CDR3 region has 14 residues. Trimming left V 0 bases short and J 9 bases short, with 15 bases between. The CDR3 is CASSQDWDGRLQYF. CDR3 nucleotides: TGTGCCAGCAGCCAAGATTGGGACGGACGCCTGCAGTACTTC.

This clonotype was counted many times. The chain couples TRBV24-1 to TRBJ1-1; D gene unclear. Germline V gene lookup returns CDR1 KGHDR and CDR2 SFDVKD. Trimming pared 8 bases from V and 4 bases from J, leaving 13 bases between. The CDR3 contains 13 residues. The chain's CDR3 is CATTAGWGTEAFF. As DNA, the CDR3 is TGTGCCACCACGGCGGGGTGGGGCACTGAAGCTTTCTTT.

The chain recombines TRBV6-5 with TRBJ2-2, with D unresolved. CDR3 size: 16 residues. V lost 3 bases and J 0 bases, leaving 11 bases between the germline ends. CDR1 and CDR2 (germline): MNHEY, SVGAGI. The CDR3 here is CASSYSTASNTGELFF. In nucleotides, the CDR3 is TGTGCCAGCAGTTATTCGACTGCCTCGAACACCGGGGAGCTGTTTTTT.

V and J are TRBV25-1 and TRBJ2-2; TRBD2 aligns across 8 bases. Germline V gene sequence: CDR1 MGHDK, CDR2 SYGVNS. The CDR3 length is 16 residues. V shed 5 bases, J shed 0 bases, and the junction held 5 bases outside the gene matches. The CDR3 bases are TGTGCCAGCAGTCCCCTAGCGGGCTCGAACACCGGGGAGCTGTTTTTT. It specifies CASSPLAGSNTGELFF. Full variable domain (remainder filled in from reference TRBV25-1 and TRBJ2-2): EADIYQTPRYLVIGTGKKITLECSQTMGHDKMYWYQQDPGMELHLIHYSYGVNSTEKGDLSSESTVSRIRTEHFPLTLESARPSHTSQYLCASSPLAGSNTGELFFGEGSRLTVL.

As DNA, the CDR3 is TGTGCCAGCAGCTTCAGCGGGAGTAGGGTTACGCAGTATTTT. As protein: CASSFSGSRVTQYF. This chain uses TRBV11-2 with TRBJ2-3; 8 bases align to TRBD2. From germline, CDR1 is SGHAT and CDR2 FQNNGV. V trimming: 3 bases; J trimming: 8 bases; junction bases outside the gene matches: 7. The CDR3 is 14 amino acids.

In its sample, this clonotype was seen many times. The chain employs TRBV12-3 or TRBV12-4 and TRBJ1-1; 7 bases are shared with TRBD1. Trimming removed 5 bases from V and 7 bases from J; junction bases left unmatched: 4. The CDR3 runs 12 residues. CDR3 in amino acids: CASSPAGGEAFF. In nucleotides, the CDR3 is TGTGCCAGCAGTCCCGCAGGGGGTGAAGCTTTCTTT.

This clonotype turned up a few times. This chain uses TRBV27 with TRBJ1-6; D not certain. Trimming shortened V by 4 bases and J by 10 bases, and 14 bases separated the two germline ends. Germline V CDR1 and CDR2: MNHEY, SMNVEV (reference sequence). CDR3 length equals 14 residues. CDR3 sequence (DNA): TGTGCCAGCAGTTATGGTGGTTTCGAATCACCCCTCCACTTT. The encoded protein is CASSYGGFESPLHF.